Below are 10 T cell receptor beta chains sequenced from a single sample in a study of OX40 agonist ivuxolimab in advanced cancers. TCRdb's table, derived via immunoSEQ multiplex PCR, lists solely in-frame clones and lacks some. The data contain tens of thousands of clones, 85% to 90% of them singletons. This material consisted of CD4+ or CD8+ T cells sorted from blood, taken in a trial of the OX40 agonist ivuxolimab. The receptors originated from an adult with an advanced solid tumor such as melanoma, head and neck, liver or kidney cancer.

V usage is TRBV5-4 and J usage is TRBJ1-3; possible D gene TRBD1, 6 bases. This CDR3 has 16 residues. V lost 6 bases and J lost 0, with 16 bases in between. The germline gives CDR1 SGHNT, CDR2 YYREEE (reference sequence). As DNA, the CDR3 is TGTGCCAGCACAATGACAGGCCCTCGCTCTGGAAACACCATATATTTT. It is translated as CASTMTGPRSGNTIYF. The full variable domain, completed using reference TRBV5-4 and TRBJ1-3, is ETGVTQSPTHLIKTRGQQVTLRCSSQSGHNTVSWYQQALGQGPQFIFQYYREEENGRGNFPPRFSGLQFPNYSSELNVNALELDDSALYLCASTMTGPRSGNTIYFGEGSWLTVV.

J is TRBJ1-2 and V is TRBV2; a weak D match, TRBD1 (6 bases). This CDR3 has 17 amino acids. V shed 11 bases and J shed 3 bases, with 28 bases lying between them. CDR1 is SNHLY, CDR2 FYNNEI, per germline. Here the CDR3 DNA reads TGTGCCGGTACAGTGGGGCCGGCTAGAGGGGGGGACTATGGCTACACCTTC. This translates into CAGTVGPARGGDYGYTF.

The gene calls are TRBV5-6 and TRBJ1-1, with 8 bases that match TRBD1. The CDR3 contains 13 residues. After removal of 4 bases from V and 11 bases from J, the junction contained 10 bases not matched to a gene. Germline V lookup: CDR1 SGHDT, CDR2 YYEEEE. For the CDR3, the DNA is TGTGCCAGCAGCCGGGCCACAGGGGGAGACGCTTTCTTT. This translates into CASSRATGGDAFF.

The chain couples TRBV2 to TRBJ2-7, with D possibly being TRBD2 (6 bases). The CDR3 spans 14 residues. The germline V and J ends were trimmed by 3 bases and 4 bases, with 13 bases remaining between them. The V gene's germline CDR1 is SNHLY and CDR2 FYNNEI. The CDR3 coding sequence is TGTGCCAGCAGTGAGGGTCTCCGGGGGTACGAGCAGTACTTC. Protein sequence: CASSEGLRGYEQYF.

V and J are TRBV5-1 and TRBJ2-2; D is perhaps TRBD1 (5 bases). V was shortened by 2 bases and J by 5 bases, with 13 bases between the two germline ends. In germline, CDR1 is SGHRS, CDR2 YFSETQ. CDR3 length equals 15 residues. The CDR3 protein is CASSFVQGRTGELFF. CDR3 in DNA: TGCGCCAGCAGCTTCGTCCAGGGAAGAACCGGGGAGCTGTTTTTT. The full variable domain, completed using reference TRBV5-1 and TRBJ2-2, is KAGVTQTPRYLIKTRGQQVTLSCSPISGHRSVSWYQQTPGQGLQFLFEYFSETQRNKGNFPGRFSGRQFSNSRSEMNVSTLELGDSALYLCASSFVQGRTGELFFGEGSRLTVL.

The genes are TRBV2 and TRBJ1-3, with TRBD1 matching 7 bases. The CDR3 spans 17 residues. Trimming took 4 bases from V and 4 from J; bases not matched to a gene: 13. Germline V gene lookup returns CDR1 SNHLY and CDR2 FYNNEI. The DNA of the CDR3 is TGTGCCAGCAGTGCGACTTCCGGGACAGTACTCGGAAACACCATATATTTT. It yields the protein CASSATSGTVLGNTIYF.

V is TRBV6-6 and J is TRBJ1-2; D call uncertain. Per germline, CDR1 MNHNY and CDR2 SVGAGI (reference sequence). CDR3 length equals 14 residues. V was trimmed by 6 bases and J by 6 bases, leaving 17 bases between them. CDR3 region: CASSSNDHANGYTF. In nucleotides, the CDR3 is TGTGCCAGCAGCTCAAATGACCATGCCAATGGCTACACCTTC.

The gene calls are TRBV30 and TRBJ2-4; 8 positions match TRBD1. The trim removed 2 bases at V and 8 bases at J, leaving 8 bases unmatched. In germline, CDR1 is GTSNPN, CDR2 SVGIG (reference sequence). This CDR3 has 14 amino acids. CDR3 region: CAWSNRGDWDIQYF. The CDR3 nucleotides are TGTGCCTGGAGTAACAGGGGGGATTGGGACATTCAGTACTTC.

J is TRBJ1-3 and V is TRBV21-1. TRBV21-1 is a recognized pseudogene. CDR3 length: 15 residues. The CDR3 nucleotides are TGTGCCAGCAGCAAAGCGCGGCAGGTTGGAAACACCATATATTTT. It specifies CASSKARQVGNTIYF.

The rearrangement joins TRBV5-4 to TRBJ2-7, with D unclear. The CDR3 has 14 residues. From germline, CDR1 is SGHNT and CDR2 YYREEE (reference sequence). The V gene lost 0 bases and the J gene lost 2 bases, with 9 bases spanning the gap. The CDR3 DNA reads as TGTGCCAGCAGCTTGGACCCTACGACCTACGAGCAGTACTTC. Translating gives CASSLDPTTYEQYF.